This T cell receptor beta chain was sequenced in a study of PD-L1 blockade in urothelial cancer. Indicated time point: pretreatment peripheral blood. There are 15 residues in the CDR3. Germline V gene lookup returns CDR1 MNHNS and CDR2 SASEGT. Trimming cost V 6 bases and J 3 bases, with 16 bases left between them. TCRdb's table, derived via immunoSEQ multiplex PCR, lists solely in-frame clones and lacks some. In the table there are roughly 90,000 clones, 70% to 90% of which are singletons. This rearrangement joins TRBV6-1 to TRBJ2-3; D is perhaps TRBD1 (5 bases). Source: PBMCs, taken around atezolizumab (anti-PD-L1) treatment. This TCR was sampled from a woman older than 75 with urothelial cancer. The CDR3 loop is CASSEQGVSTDTQYF. As DNA, the CDR3 is TGTGCCAGCAGCGAGCAGGGTGTTTCGACAGATACGCAGTATTTT.